A selection of T cell receptor beta chains follows, all from one sample in a study of a mutant IDH1 vaccine in newly diagnosed glioma. For these receptors, no antigen is known. Some clones are missing from TCRdb's copy, which holds only in-frame ones; the method was immunoSEQ multiplex PCR. Counted here are tens of thousands of clones, roughly 81% occurring once; the ten biggest clones make up approximately 3.7%. This sample comprised PBMCs, obtained from a glioma patient whose treatment included an IDH1 peptide vaccine. These receptors originate from a man aged 30-40 years with glioma. The CDR3 runs from the conserved cysteine through the conserved F or W. A D gene is named only where the DNA matches it firmly. Clone size appears in some rows only: once, few, many, or a class for an expanded clone.

cdr3_nt cdr3_aa clone_size j_call d_call v_call
TGTGCCAGAAGCTTGGGCAGGGCCACCGGGGAGCTGTTTTTT CARSLGRATGELFF . TRBJ2-2 . TRBV5-3
TGCAGCGTTGAGGGCAGGCTGAACACTGAAGCTTTCTTT CSVEGRLNTEAFF few TRBJ1-1 . TRBV29-1
TGTGCCTGGAGAAAACGGAACCAGATCCACGAGCAGTACTTC CAWRKRNQIHEQYF . TRBJ2-7 . TRBV30
TGTGCCAGCAGTACATACCTCCGGGACAGTAAGGACGAGCAGTACTTC CASSTYLRDSKDEQYF once TRBJ2-7 TRBD1 TRBV27
TGTGCCAGCAGCGGTCCGGGACAGCCGAACACTGAAGCTTTCTTT CASSGPGQPNTEAFF . TRBJ1-1 TRBD1 TRBV5-8
TGTGCCAGCTCAGGGGGGGCCTCCTACAATGAGCAGTTCTTC CASSGGASYNEQFF . TRBJ2-1 . TRBV18
TGCGCCAGCAGCAAAGCCGACAGGGGTGAAAACACCATATATTTT CASSKADRGENTIYF . TRBJ1-3 TRBD1 TRBV4-1
TGTGCCAGCAGCCCCGGGTGGTCCTCCTACGAGCAGTACTTC CASSPGWSSYEQYF . TRBJ2-7 . TRBV6-5
TGCGCCAGCAGCCCAGGGGAACAGGGGGCTTCCTACGAGCAGTACTTC CASSPGEQGASYEQYF . TRBJ2-7 TRBD1 TRBV5-1
TGTGCCAGCAGCTTATCAGGGAATCTCGGTCAGCCCCAGCATTTT CASSLSGNLGQPQHF . TRBJ1-5 . TRBV7-9
TGTGCCAGCAGCCGCGGCGGCAGCAAAGAGACCCAGTACTTC CASSRGGSKETQYF . TRBJ2-5 . TRBV5-4
TGTGCCAGCTCACCACCGGGAGGGGGCGCGGGTACGCAGTATTTT CASSPPGGGAGTQYF . TRBJ2-3 . TRBV18
TGTGCCAGCAGCCAAGAGTGGGAGGCGACCTCCTACGAGCAGTACTTC CASSQEWEATSYEQYF . TRBJ2-7 . TRBV4-2
TGTGCCAGCTCCCTTGGACTAGAAAACACAGATACGCAGTATTTT CASSLGLENTDTQYF . TRBJ2-3 TRBD2 TRBV18
TGTGCCAGCAGCTTAGGAACAGGGATCTATGGCTACACCTTC CASSLGTGIYGYTF few TRBJ1-2 . TRBV7-9
TGCAGCGCCTCCGGGAGGCAAGAGACCCAGTACTTC CSASGRQETQYF . TRBJ2-5 TRBD2 TRBV29-1